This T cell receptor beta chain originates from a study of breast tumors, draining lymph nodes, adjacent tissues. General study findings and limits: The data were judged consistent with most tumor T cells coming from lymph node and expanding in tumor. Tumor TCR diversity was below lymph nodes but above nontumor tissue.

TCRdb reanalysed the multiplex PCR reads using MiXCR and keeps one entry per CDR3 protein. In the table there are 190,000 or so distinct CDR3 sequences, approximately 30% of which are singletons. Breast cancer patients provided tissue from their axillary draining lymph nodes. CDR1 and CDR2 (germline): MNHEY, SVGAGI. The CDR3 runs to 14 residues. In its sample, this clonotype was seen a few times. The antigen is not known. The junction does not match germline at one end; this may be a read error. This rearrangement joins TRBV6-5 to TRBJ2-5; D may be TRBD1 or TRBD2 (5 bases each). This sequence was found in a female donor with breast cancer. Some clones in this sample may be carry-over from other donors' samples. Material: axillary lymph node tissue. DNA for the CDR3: TGTGCCAGCAGTCACTCGAGAGGGGAAGAGACCCAGTACTTC. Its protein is CASSHSRGEETQYF.